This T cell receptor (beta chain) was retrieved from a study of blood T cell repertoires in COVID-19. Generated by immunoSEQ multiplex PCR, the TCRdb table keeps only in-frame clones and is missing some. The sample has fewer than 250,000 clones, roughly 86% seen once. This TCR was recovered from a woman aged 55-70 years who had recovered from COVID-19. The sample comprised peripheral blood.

As DNA, the CDR3 is TGTGCCAGCAGCGCGGCAACCTCAGGGGAGGGTGAGCAGTTCTTC. Translated: CASSAATSGEGEQFF. The gene calls are TRBV2 and TRBJ2-1; possible D gene TRBD2, 7 bases. Looked up from germline, CDR1 is SNHLY and CDR2 is FYNNEI. The CDR3 has 15 residues. V was clipped by 6 bases and J by 9 bases, with 21 bases between them.